What follows are 14 T cell receptor beta chains derived from one specimen sequenced in a study of blood T cell repertoires in COVID-19. Profiled with immunoSEQ multiplex PCR; TCRdb holds only in-frame clones, not every one. The top ten hold about 11% of the sample, which has over 120,000 clones, 87% seen once. The sample was PBMCs or T cells enriched from blood (not recorded which). All receptors derive from a man aged 55 to 70 who had recovered from COVID-19.

J is TRBJ1-5 and V is TRBV28; TRBD1 agrees at 9 bases. Germline lookup yields CDR1 MDHEN and CDR2 SYDVKM. The ends lost 8 bases at V and 4 bases at J; junction bases unmatched: 12. The CDR3 covers 16 residues. Here the CDR3 reads CASRTGAFAENQPQHF. The CDR3, as DNA: TGTGCCAGCCGGACAGGGGCTTTCGCGGAGAATCAGCCCCAGCATTTT. Full variable domain (rest looked up from reference TRBV28 and TRBJ1-5): DVKVTQSSRYLVKRTGEKVFLECVQDMDHENMFWYRQDPGLGLRLIYFSYDVKMKEKGDIPEGYSVSREKKERFSLILESASTNQTSMYLCASRTGAFAENQPQHFGDGTRLSIL.

The count of this clone is one. The V and J genes are TRBV19 and TRBJ2-7; TRBD1 agrees at 7 bases. Germline trimming cut 3 bases from V and 0 bases from J; bases unmatched to any gene: 5. The CDR3 consists of 15 residues. CDR1 is LNHDA and CDR2 is SQIVND in the germline V gene (reference sequence). The CDR3 region has the DNA TGTGCCAGTAGTATTAACAGGGGAAGCTCCTACGAGCAGTACTTC. This translates into CASSINRGSSYEQYF. Together with reference TRBV19 and TRBJ2-7, the CDR3 gives the full variable domain: DGGITQSPKYLFRKEGQNVTLSCEQNLNHDAMYWYRQDPGQGLRLIYYSQIVNDFQKGDIAEGYSVSREKKESFPLTVTSAQKNPTAFYLCASSINRGSSYEQYFGPGTRLTVT.

Notes on this clone: Other DNA sequences in this specimen translate into the identical CDR3. The V gene is TRBV7-8, the J gene TRBJ1-1; possible D gene TRBD1, 5 bases. This CDR3 has 14 amino acids. V was cut by 1 base and J by 1 base, with 7 bases left in between. The germline V gene has CDR1 SGHVS and CDR2 FQNEAQ. CDR3 amino acids: CASSLVQGNTEAFF. CDR3 in DNA: TGTGCCAGCAGCTTAGTGCAGGGGAACACTGAAGCTTTCTTT. Full variable domain (missing parts from reference TRBV7-8 and TRBJ1-1): GAGVSQSPRYKVAKRGQDVALRCDPISGHVSLFWYQQALGQGPEFLTYFQNEAQLDKSGLPSDRFFAERPEGSVSTLKIQRTQQEDSAVYLCASSLVQGNTEAFFGQGTRLTVV.

The chain joins TRBV11-2 to TRBJ1-1; possibly TRBD1 for D (6 bases). Germline V gene sequence: CDR1 SGHAT, CDR2 FQNNGV. Trimming took off 1 base at V and 8 bases at J, with 11 bases between the two ends. This CDR3 is built from 13 residues. The CDR3 nucleotides read TGTGCCAGCAGCTTAGTTCGGGGGGGCGAAGCTTTCTTT. Its protein product is CASSLVRGGEAFF.

The chain couples TRBV2 to TRBJ2-1; 9 bases agree with TRBD2. The CDR3 consists of 13 residues. Germline CDR1 reads SNHLY; CDR2 reads FYNNEI. V lost 6 bases to trimming and J lost 8 bases; unmatched junction nucleotides: 5. The CDR3 coding sequence is TGTGCCAGCAGCGGCGGGAGGGTTGATGAGCAGTTCTTC. It codes for CASSGGRVDEQFF.

The chain uses TRBV5-1 and TRBJ1-1; D possibly corresponds to TRBD1 (6 bases). The CDR3 loop spans 14 amino acids. Germline V gives CDR1 SGHRS, CDR2 YFSETQ. Trimming left V 0 bases short and J 3 bases short, with 9 bases between. The DNA of the CDR3 is TGCGCCAGCAGCTTGGGTCAGGGGTACACTGAAGCTTTCTTT. This encodes CASSLGQGYTEAFF.

The J gene is TRBJ2-7, the V gene TRBV5-1, with D tentatively TRBD1 (5 bases). This CDR3 has 15 amino acids. Germline assignment: CDR1 SGHRS and CDR2 YFSETQ. The germline V and J ends were trimmed by 3 bases and 2 bases, with 15 bases remaining between them. The CDR3 loop is CASSYSRQFAYEQYF. The CDR3 bases are TGCGCCAGCAGCTACTCCCGACAGTTCGCCTACGAGCAGTACTTC.

The rearrangement links TRBV5-8 to TRBJ2-7; 7 bases are a match to TRBD2. CDR3 size: 14 residues. The V gene end was trimmed by 0 bases and the J gene end by 5 bases; junction bases not matched to a gene: 5. In germline, CDR1 is SGHTS, CDR2 YDEGEE. The CDR3 here is CASSLEGGMDEQYF. The DNA for the CDR3 is TGTGCCAGCAGCTTGGAGGGAGGGATGGACGAGCAGTACTTC. Variable domain in full (rest from reference TRBV5-8 and TRBJ2-7): EAGVTQSPTHLIKTRGQQATLRCSPISGHTSVYWYQQALGLGLQFLLWYDEGEERNRGNFPPRFSGRQFPNYSSELNVNALELEDSALYLCASSLEGGMDEQYFGPGTRLTVT.

The gene calls are TRBV7-9 and TRBJ2-2, with a tentative D call TRBD2 (5 bases). Trimming shortened V by 5 bases and J by 0 bases, and 10 bases separated the two germline ends. The CDR3 has 15 amino acids. Germline V gives CDR1 SEHNR, CDR2 FQNEAQ (reference sequence). CDR3 bases: TGTGCCAGCAGCAGGACTGTAACGAACACCGGGGAGCTGTTTTTT. Protein product: CASSRTVTNTGELFF.

J is TRBJ2-3 and V is TRBV20-1, with D unclear. Germline values: CDR1 DFQATT, CDR2 SNEGSKA (reference sequence). This CDR3 contains 11 residues. V was shortened by 5 bases and J by 4 bases, with 7 bases between the two germline ends. This CDR3 is CSAQRADTQYF. The CDR3 nucleotides are TGCAGTGCTCAACGGGCAGATACGCAGTATTTT.

This chain links TRBV18 with TRBJ2-1; D not certain. Germline CDR1 reads KGHSH; CDR2 reads LQKENI. V lost 3 bases and J 0 bases, leaving 6 bases between the germline ends. This CDR3 is built from 14 residues. The CDR3 here is CASSPLGSYNEQFF. CDR3 sequence (DNA): TGTGCCAGCTCACCCCTCGGCTCCTACAATGAGCAGTTCTTC.

The chain recombines TRBV18 with TRBJ1-1; D call uncertain. The V gene's germline CDR1 is KGHSH and CDR2 LQKENI. Trimming removed 1 base at V and 5 bases at J, with 11 bases between. The CDR3 is made up of 14 amino acids. The CDR3 sequence is CASSPREGLTEAFF. The CDR3 DNA follows: TGTGCCAGCTCACCACGGGAGGGTCTGACTGAAGCTTTCTTT.

J is TRBJ2-1 and V is TRBV9, with 10 bases fitting TRBD1. V dropped 0 bases and J dropped 5; count of bases not matched to a gene: 8. CDR3 size: 17 residues. Germline assignment: CDR1 SGDLS and CDR2 YYNGEE. Here the CDR3 reads CASSVGQGAVGDNEQFF. For the CDR3, the DNA is TGTGCCAGCAGCGTAGGACAGGGGGCCGTAGGGGACAATGAGCAGTTCTTC.

The chain combines TRBV20-1 with TRBJ1-2, with D perhaps TRBD1 (5 bases). The length of the CDR3 is 14 residues. Germline V gene sequence: CDR1 DFQATT, CDR2 SNEGSKA (reference sequence). The V gene lost 3 bases and the J gene lost 8 bases, with 19 bases spanning the gap. Here the CDR3 reads CSASKVRVLLGYTF. As DNA, the CDR3 is TGCAGTGCTAGTAAGGTCAGGGTCCTCCTCGGCTACACCTTC.